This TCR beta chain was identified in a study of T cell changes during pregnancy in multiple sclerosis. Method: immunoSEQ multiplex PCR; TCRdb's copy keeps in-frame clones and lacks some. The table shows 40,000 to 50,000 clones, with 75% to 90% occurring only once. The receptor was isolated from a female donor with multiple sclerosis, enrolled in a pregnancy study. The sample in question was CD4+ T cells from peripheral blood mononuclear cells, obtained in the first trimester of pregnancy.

The DNA of the CDR3 is TGCGCCAGCAGCCAGGTCACGGGACACAGCAATCAGCCCCAGCATTTT. It yields the protein CASSQVTGHSNQPQHF. The chain has TRBV4-1 and TRBJ1-5, with D perhaps matching TRBD1 (6 bases). Per the germline V gene, CDR1 is MGHRA and CDR2 is YSYEKL. The V and J ends lost 3 bases and 1 base respectively, with 13 bases between them. CDR3 size: 16 residues.